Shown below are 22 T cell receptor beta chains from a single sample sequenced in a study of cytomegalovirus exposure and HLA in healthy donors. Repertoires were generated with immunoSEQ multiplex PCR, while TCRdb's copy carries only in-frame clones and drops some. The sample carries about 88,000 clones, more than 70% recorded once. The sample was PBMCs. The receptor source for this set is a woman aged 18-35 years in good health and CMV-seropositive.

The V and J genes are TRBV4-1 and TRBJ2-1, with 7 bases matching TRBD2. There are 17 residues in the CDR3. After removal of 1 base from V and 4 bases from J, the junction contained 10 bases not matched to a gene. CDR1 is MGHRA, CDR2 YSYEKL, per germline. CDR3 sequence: CASSQAPSGAIYNEQFF. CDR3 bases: TGCGCCAGCAGCCAAGCGCCCAGCGGGGCGATTTACAATGAGCAGTTCTTC.

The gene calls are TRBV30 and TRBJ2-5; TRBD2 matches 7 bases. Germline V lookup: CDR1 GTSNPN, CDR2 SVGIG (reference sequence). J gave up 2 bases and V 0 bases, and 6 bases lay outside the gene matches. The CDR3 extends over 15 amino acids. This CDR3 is CAWSVGEGGQETQYF. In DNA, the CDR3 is TGTGCCTGGAGTGTGGGGGAGGGAGGGCAAGAGACCCAGTACTTC.

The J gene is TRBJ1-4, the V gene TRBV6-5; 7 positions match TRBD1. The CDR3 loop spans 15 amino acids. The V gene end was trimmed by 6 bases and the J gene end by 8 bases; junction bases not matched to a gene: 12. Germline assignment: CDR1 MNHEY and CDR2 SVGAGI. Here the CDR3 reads CASSPEGAPREKLFF. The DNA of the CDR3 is TGTGCCAGCAGCCCCGAGGGGGCCCCCCGCGAAAAACTGTTTTTT.

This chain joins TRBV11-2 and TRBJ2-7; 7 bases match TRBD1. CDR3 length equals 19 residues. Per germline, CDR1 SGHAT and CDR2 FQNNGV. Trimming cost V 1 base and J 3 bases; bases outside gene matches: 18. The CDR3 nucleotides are TGTGCCAGCAGCTTAGTGGCCCGGGCCCTCAGGGGGAGAGTCTACGAGCAGTACTTC. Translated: CASSLVARALRGRVYEQYF.

In DNA, the CDR3 is TGTGCCAGCAGTTTCCAGTCTGGGGCCAACGTCCTGACTTTC. Its translation is CASSFQSGANVLTF. The V and J genes are TRBV2 and TRBJ2-6, with unresolved D. Deletions cut 5 bases from V and 1 base from J, with 6 bases between. The length of the CDR3 is 14 residues. Germline loops: CDR1 SNHLY, CDR2 FYNNEI.

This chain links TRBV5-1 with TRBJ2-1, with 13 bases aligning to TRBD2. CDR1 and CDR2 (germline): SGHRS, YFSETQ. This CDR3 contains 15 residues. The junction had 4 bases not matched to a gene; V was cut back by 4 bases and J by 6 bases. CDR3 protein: CASSVTSGGVNEQFF. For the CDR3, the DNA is TGCGCCAGCAGCGTAACTAGCGGGGGGGTCAATGAGCAGTTCTTC.

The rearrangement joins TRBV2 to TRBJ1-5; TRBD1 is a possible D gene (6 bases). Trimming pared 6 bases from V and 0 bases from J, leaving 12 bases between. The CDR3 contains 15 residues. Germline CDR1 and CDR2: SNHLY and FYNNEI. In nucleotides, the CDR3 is TGTGCCAGCAGGAGACAGGCTTTTAGCAATCAGCCCCAGCATTTT. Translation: CASRRQAFSNQPQHF.

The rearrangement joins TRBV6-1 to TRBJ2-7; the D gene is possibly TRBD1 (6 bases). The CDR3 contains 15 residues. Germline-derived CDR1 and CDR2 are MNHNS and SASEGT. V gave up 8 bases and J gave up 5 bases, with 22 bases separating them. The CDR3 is CASGRAYSPGDEQYF. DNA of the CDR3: TGTGCCAGCGGACGGGCCTACAGTCCAGGGGACGAGCAGTACTTC.

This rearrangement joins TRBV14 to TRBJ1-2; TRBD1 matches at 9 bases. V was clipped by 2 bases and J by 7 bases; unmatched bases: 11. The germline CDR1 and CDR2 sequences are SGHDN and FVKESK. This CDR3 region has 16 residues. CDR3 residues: CASSQLTGQGNAGYTF. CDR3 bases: TGTGCCAGCAGCCAACTAACGGGACAGGGTAATGCTGGCTACACCTTC.

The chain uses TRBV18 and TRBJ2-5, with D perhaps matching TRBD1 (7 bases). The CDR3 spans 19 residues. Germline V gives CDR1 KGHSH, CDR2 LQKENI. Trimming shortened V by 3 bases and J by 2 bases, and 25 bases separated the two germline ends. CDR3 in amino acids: CASSPTTAGQLTIQETQYF. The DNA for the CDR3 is TGTGCCAGCTCACCGACAACCGCGGGACAGCTTACGATACAAGAGACCCAGTACTTC.

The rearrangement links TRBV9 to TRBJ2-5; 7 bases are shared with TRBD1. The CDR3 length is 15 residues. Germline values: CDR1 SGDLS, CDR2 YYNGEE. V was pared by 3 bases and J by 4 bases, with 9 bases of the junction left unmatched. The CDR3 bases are TGTGCCAGCAGCGCGGGACAGACGAATGTAGAGACCCAGTACTTC. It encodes CASSAGQTNVETQYF. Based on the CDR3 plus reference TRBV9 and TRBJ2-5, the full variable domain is DSGVTQTPKHLITATGQRVTLRCSPRSGDLSVYWYQQSLDQGLQFLIQYYNGEERAKGNILERFSAQQFPDLHSELNLSSLELGDSALYFCASSAGQTNVETQYFGPGTRLLVL.

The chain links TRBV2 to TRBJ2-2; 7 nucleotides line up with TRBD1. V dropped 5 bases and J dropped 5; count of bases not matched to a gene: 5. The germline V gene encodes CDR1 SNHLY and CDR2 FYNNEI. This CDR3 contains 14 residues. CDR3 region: CASSPQTGTGELFF. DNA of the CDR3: TGTGCCAGCAGTCCACAGACAGGGACCGGGGAGCTGTTTTTT.

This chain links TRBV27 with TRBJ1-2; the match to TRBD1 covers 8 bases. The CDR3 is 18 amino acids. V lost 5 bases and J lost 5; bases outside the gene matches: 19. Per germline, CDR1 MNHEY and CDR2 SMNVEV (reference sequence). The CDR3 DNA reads TGTGCCAGCAGTCAGAGAGGTGCAGGACAGGGCACTCTATATGGCTACACCTTC. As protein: CASSQRGAGQGTLYGYTF.

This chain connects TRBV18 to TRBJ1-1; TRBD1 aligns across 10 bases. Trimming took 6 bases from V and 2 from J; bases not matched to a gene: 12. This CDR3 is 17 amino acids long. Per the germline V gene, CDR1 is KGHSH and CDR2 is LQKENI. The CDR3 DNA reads TGTGCCAGCTCGATGGTGACAGGGGGCGAGGGTAACACTGAAGCTTTCTTT. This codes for CASSMVTGGEGNTEAFF.

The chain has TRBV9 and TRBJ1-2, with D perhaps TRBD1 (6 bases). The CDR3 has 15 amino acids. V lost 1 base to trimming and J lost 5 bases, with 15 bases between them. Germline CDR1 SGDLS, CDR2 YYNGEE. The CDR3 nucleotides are TGTGCCAGCAGCGTATCCCCCAGGGGCGATTATGGCTACACCTTC. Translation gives CASSVSPRGDYGYTF.

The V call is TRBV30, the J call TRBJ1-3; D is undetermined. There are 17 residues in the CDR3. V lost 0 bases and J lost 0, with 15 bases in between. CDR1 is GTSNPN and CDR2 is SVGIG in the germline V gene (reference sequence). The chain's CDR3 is CAWSVLGQATSGNTIYF. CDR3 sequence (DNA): TGTGCCTGGAGTGTACTAGGGCAGGCGACCTCTGGAAACACCATATATTTT.

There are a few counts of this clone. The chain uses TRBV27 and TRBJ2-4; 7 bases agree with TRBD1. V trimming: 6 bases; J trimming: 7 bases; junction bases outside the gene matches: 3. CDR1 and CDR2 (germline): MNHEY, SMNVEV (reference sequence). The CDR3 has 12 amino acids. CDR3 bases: TGTGCCAGCAGCCTGGACAGGAACATTCAGTACTTC. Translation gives CASSLDRNIQYF.

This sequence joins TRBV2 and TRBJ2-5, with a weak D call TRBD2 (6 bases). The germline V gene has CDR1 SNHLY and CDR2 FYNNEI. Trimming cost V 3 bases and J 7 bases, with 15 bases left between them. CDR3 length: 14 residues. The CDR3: CASSDIVSGVTQYF. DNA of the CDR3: TGTGCCAGCAGTGATATTGTCTCGGGAGTGACCCAGTACTTC.

In DNA, the CDR3 is TGCGCCAGCAGTGAGTCAAGGCAGGCCTTCCCGATCGATCCTGGAAACACCATATATTTT. It yields the protein CASSESRQAFPIDPGNTIYF. This sequence joins TRBV10-2 and TRBJ1-3, with D uncertain. Germline V lookup: CDR1 WSHSY, CDR2 SAAADI. The CDR3 totals 20 residues. The V end was cut by 0 bases, the J end by 2 bases, with 23 bases between.

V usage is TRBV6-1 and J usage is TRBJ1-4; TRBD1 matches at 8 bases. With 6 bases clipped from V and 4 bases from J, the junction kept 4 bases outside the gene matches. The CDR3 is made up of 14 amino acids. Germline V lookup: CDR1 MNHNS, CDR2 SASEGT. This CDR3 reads CASRSGQGNEKLFF. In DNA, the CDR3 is TGTGCCAGCAGGTCTGGACAGGGTAATGAAAAACTGTTTTTT.

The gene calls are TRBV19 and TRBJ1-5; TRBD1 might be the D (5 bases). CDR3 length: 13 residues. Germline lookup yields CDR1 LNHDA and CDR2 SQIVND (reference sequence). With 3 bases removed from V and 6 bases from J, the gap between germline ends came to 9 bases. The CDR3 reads CASSMRRGQPQHF. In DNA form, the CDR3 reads TGTGCCAGTAGTATGAGAAGGGGTCAGCCCCAGCATTTT.

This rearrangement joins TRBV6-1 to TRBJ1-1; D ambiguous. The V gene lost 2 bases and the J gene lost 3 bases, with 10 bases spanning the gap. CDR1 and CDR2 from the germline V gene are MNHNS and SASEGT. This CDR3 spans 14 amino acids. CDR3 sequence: CASSENWRDTEAFF. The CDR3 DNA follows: TGTGCCAGCAGTGAAAATTGGAGGGACACTGAAGCTTTCTTT.